The rows below give T cell receptor beta chains drawn from one sample of a study of OX40 agonist ivuxolimab in advanced cancers. The protocol was immunoSEQ multiplex PCR, while the TCRdb copy is restricted to in-frame clones and leaves out a portion. The repertoire holds roughly 60,000 clones, with 80% to 90% as singletons. The sample was CD4+ or CD8+ T cells sorted from blood, taken in a trial of the OX40 agonist ivuxolimab. Source of these receptors: an adult with an advanced solid tumor such as melanoma, head and neck, liver or kidney cancer. Each CDR3 is given with its conserved first and last residue. The D gene is left open where the match is weak. Size is stated for part of the rows, as once, few or many counts, or as a class when the clone is expanded.

V: TRBV28; size: .; J: TRBJ2-1; D: .; DNA: TGTGCCAGCAGTTTAGCGGGTCAGCCCTACAATGAGCAGTTCTTC; CDR3: CASSLAGQPYNEQFF
V: TRBV5-1; size: .; J: TRBJ2-3; D: TRBD2; DNA: TGCGCCAGCAGCTTTGCAACGGGGGGGTTCACAGATACGCAGTATTTT; CDR3: CASSFATGGFTDTQYF
V: TRBV18; size: .; J: TRBJ1-3; D: .; DNA: TGTGCCAGCTCACCATCCACTCCTAACTCTGGAAACACCATATATTTT; CDR3: CASSPSTPNSGNTIYF
V: TRBV4-2; size: .; J: TRBJ1-2; D: TRBD1; DNA: TGTGCCAGCAGCCAAGAGGGGACAGGGGTTAATGGCTACACCTTC; CDR3: CASSQEGTGVNGYTF
V: TRBV28; size: .; J: TRBJ1-1; D: .; DNA: TGTGCCAGCAGTTTGAACAGGCCCTTTCGGAACACTGAAGCTTTCTTT; CDR3: CASSLNRPFRNTEAFF
V: TRBV27; size: .; J: TRBJ2-7; D: TRBD1; DNA: TGTGCCAGCAGTCGTACCCCGGGACAGGGTTACGAGCAGTACTTC; CDR3: CASSRTPGQGYEQYF
V: TRBV2; size: .; J: TRBJ2-1; D: .; DNA: TGTGCCAGCAGTGAGAGGGGGGGGCAGGGTGAGCAGTTCTTC; CDR3: CASSERGGQGEQFF
V: TRBV7-6; size: .; J: TRBJ1-6; D: .; DNA: TGTGCCAGCAGCCAAGGACAGCTCTTTTCACCCCTCCACTTT; CDR3: CASSQGQLFSPLHF
V: TRBV10-3; size: .; J: TRBJ1-1; D: .; DNA: TGTGCCATCAGTGAAAATCCCTCCACTGAAGCTTTCTTT; CDR3: CAISENPSTEAFF
V: TRBV28; size: .; J: TRBJ2-4; D: .; DNA: TGTGCCAGCAGATCCGGGGCCCGGAACATTCAGTACTTC; CDR3: CASRSGARNIQYF
V: TRBV19; size: .; J: TRBJ2-3; D: .; DNA: TGTGCCAGTAGTAGACAAGTTTTCCAGGGGAGCACAGATACGCAGTATTTT; CDR3: CASSRQVFQGSTDTQYF
V: TRBV28; size: .; J: TRBJ1-1; D: .; DNA: TGTGCCAGCAGTTCGGTCCCTGGGGGGGGGAGTTACACTGAAGCTTTCTTT; CDR3: CASSSVPGGGSYTEAFF
V: TRBV2; size: .; J: TRBJ2-3; D: .; DNA: TGTGCCAGCAGTGGACCCGGAGGGGATACGCAGTATTTT; CDR3: CASSGPGGDTQYF
V: TRBV7-8; size: .; J: TRBJ2-7; D: .; DNA: TGTGCCAGCATCAATAGGGGGAAAGGGGACAAGTACGAGCAGTACTTC; CDR3: CASINRGKGDKYEQYF
V: TRBV5-4; size: .; J: TRBJ1-2; D: .; DNA: TGTGCCAGCAGCCCCGGGACGCGCGATGGCTACACCTTC; CDR3: CASSPGTRDGYTF
V: TRBV11-3; size: .; J: TRBJ2-1; D: TRBD1; DNA: TGTGCCAGCAGCTTAAGGGACAGTGAATACAATGAGCAGTTCTTC; CDR3: CASSLRDSEYNEQFF
V: TRBV4-1; size: .; J: TRBJ1-1; D: TRBD1; DNA: TGCGCCAGCAGCCAAGATAGACGACAGGGGAGAATCGACACTGAAGCTTTCTTT; CDR3: CASSQDRRQGRIDTEAFF
V: TRBV7-2; size: few; J: TRBJ2-1; D: TRBD1; DNA: TGTGCCAGCAGCTCCATAGGACAGGGATCCTACAATGAGCAGTTCTTC; CDR3: CASSSIGQGSYNEQFF
V: TRBV6-4; size: .; J: TRBJ1-1; D: .; DNA: TGTGCCAGCAGTGACTCCCGGTCCACTGAAGCTTTCTTT; CDR3: CASSDSRSTEAFF
V: TRBV11-1; size: few; J: TRBJ2-7; D: .; DNA: TGTGCCAGCACCCCACGGGCCTTGGGCGAGCAGTACTTC; CDR3: CASTPRALGEQYF
V: TRBV7-2; size: .; J: TRBJ1-6; D: .; DNA: TGTGCCAGCAGCCAACAGGGATCTAATTCACCCCTCCACTTT; CDR3: CASSQQGSNSPLHF
V: TRBV28; size: .; J: TRBJ1-3; D: .; DNA: TGTGCCAGCCAAACACCTTACTCTGGAAACACCATATATTTT; CDR3: CASQTPYSGNTIYF
V: TRBV5-1; size: .; J: TRBJ2-5; D: .; DNA: TGCGCCAGCAGCCCCACGGGCCCGGAGACCCAGTACTTC; CDR3: CASSPTGPETQYF
V: TRBV7-2; size: .; J: TRBJ2-5; D: .; DNA: TGTGCCAGCAGCTTGTTCGAGTGGGAGACCCAGTACTTC; CDR3: CASSLFEWETQYF
V: TRBV19; size: .; J: TRBJ1-2; D: .; DNA: TGTGCCAGTAGGATGGGGTCGGATGGCTACACCTTC; CDR3: CASRMGSDGYTF
V: TRBV5-1; size: once; J: TRBJ2-1; D: .; DNA: TGCGCCAGCAGCCCGGGCTACAGGGTTGAAACCTACAATGAGCAGTTCTTC; CDR3: CASSPGYRVETYNEQFF
V: TRBV11-2; size: .; J: TRBJ2-2; D: .; DNA: TGTGCCAGCAGCCGCACCGGGGAGCTGTTTTTT; CDR3: CASSRTGELFF
V: TRBV6-5; size: once; J: TRBJ1-2; D: TRBD1; DNA: TGTGCCAGCAGTTACTCCGCAGGGGGAGGTTATGGCTACACCTTC; CDR3: CASSYSAGGGYGYTF
V: TRBV6-6; size: .; J: TRBJ2-2; D: .; DNA: TGTGCCAGCAGTTACTCGTTCACCGGGGAGCTGTTTTTT; CDR3: CASSYSFTGELFF
V: TRBV5-6; size: .; J: TRBJ1-2; D: .; DNA: TGTGCCAGCAGCTTGTGGACACCCGGTAGCGTCAACTATGGCTACACCTTC; CDR3: CASSLWTPGSVNYGYTF
V: TRBV10-2; size: .; J: TRBJ2-3; D: TRBD1; DNA: TGCGCCAGCAGCCACTCGGACAGGGGCACAGATACGCAGTATTTT; CDR3: CASSHSDRGTDTQYF
V: TRBV5-1; size: .; J: TRBJ2-7; D: TRBD1; DNA: TGCGCCAGCAGCCTCGGGACAGGGGCCTACGAGCAGTACTTC; CDR3: CASSLGTGAYEQYF
V: TRBV20-1; size: .; J: TRBJ2-2; D: .; DNA: TGCAGTGCTAGCAGCGGCGGGGAGCTGTTTTTT; CDR3: CSASSGGELFF
V: TRBV10-3; size: once; J: TRBJ2-3; D: TRBD2; DNA: TGTGCCATCAGAGACACCTCGCCGGGACTAGGGTTCGGAGATACGCAGTATTTT; CDR3: CAIRDTSPGLGFGDTQYF
V: TRBV18; size: .; J: TRBJ2-3; D: TRBD2; DNA: TGTGCCAGTCACACCGGGACTAGCGCAGATACGCAGTATTTT; CDR3: CASHTGTSADTQYF
V: TRBV5-1; size: .; J: TRBJ1-4; D: TRBD1; DNA: TGCGCCAGCCGTCAGGGGGGTAATGAAAAACTGTTTTTT; CDR3: CASRQGGNEKLFF
V: TRBV5-1; size: .; J: TRBJ2-7; D: TRBD1; DNA: TGCGCCAGCAGCTCGGGACAGCCTAATTCCTACGAGCAGTACTTC; CDR3: CASSSGQPNSYEQYF
V: TRBV7-6; size: once; J: TRBJ1-1; D: TRBD1; DNA: TGTGCCAGCAGCTCTCGGACAGGGGGTTACACTGAAGCTTTCTTT; CDR3: CASSSRTGGYTEAFF
V: TRBV4-1; size: few; J: TRBJ1-3; D: .; DNA: TGCGCCAGCAGCCTACTGTTCTCTGGAAACACCATATATTTT; CDR3: CASSLLFSGNTIYF
V: TRBV7-2; size: .; J: TRBJ2-3; D: TRBD2; DNA: TGTGCCAGCAGCTTCCTGGAGCGGGGAATCACAGATACGCAGTATTTT; CDR3: CASSFLERGITDTQYF
V: TRBV2; size: .; J: TRBJ1-5; D: TRBD1; DNA: TGTGCCAGCAGTAAACAGGGGGGGAATCAGCCCCAGCATTTT; CDR3: CASSKQGGNQPQHF
V: TRBV19; size: .; J: TRBJ1-2; D: .; DNA: TGTGCCAGTAGTATACGGGGAAGAGGCGGTGGCTACACCTTC; CDR3: CASSIRGRGGGYTF